The 15 T cell receptor beta chains listed next were all sequenced from one sample in a study of blood T cell repertoires in COVID-19. TCRdb's table, derived via immunoSEQ multiplex PCR, lists solely in-frame clones and lacks some. The data contain roughly 32,000 clones, 65% to 90% of them singletons. Source material: peripheral blood. The receptor source for this set is an elderly man with active COVID-19.

A single count supports this clone. The J gene is TRBJ2-3, the V gene TRBV6-2 or TRBV6-3; 7 bases are a match to TRBD2. J was trimmed by 5 bases and V by 4 bases; bases with no gene match: 6. CDR1 is MNHEY, CDR2 SVGEGT, per germline. This CDR3 comprises 14 residues. The CDR3 coding sequence is TGTGCCAGCAGTTTGGGGGGGTTAGTAGATACGCAGTATTTT. Amino acid sequence: CASSLGGLVDTQYF.

The rearrangement links TRBV23-1 to TRBJ2-2; D uncertain. TRBV23-1 is an open reading frame whose function is uncertain. The CDR3 is 14 residues long. Trimming shortened V by 5 bases and J by 2 bases, and 9 bases separated the two germline ends. In DNA form, the CDR3 reads TGCGCCAGCAGTGGGCCACCCAACACCGGGGAGCTGTTTTTT. Residues: CASSGPPNTGELFF.

The chain employs TRBV25-1 and TRBJ2-3; D remains unclear. Germline V lookup: CDR1 MGHDK, CDR2 SYGVNS. The CDR3 is 14 residues long. The V end lost 0 bases, the J end lost 5 bases, and 9 bases lay between the germline ends. The CDR3 is CASSEYRSGDTQYF. CDR3 coding DNA: TGTGCCAGCAGTGAATATCGATCGGGAGATACGCAGTATTTT. The complete variable domain, with remaining parts taken from reference TRBV25-1 and TRBJ2-3, reads EADIYQTPRYLVIGTGKKITLECSQTMGHDKMYWYQQDPGMELHLIHYSYGVNSTEKGDLSSESTVSRIRTEHFPLTLESARPSHTSQYLCASSEYRSGDTQYFGPGTRLTVL.

This clone was counted between two and nine times. The J gene is TRBJ1-5, the V gene TRBV3-1 (or the pseudogene TRBV3-2), with 8 positions matching TRBD1. CDR3 size: 15 residues. Germline assignment: CDR1 LGHDT and CDR2 YNNKEL (reference sequence). V trimming: 2 bases; J trimming: 9 bases; junction bases outside the gene matches: 9. CDR3 DNA sequence: TGTGCCAGCAGCCAACGCCCGACAGGGGATCGGCCCCAGCATTTT. This encodes CASSQRPTGDRPQHF.

CDR3 region: CASSLTLQSTGELFF. DNA of the CDR3: TGTGCCAGCAGCTTAACGCTGCAGTCAACCGGGGAGCTGTTTTTT. This rearrangement joins TRBV7-8 to TRBJ2-2; D is undetermined. Trimming removed 2 bases at V and 5 bases at J, with 12 bases between. This CDR3 is 15 amino acids long. Germline V gives CDR1 SGHVS, CDR2 FQNEAQ.

This sequence joins TRBV5-1 and TRBJ1-2; TRBD1 might be the D (5 bases). V dropped 5 bases and J dropped 5 bases, with 13 bases sitting between them. From germline, CDR1 is SGHRS and CDR2 YFSETQ. The CDR3 loop spans 13 amino acids. The CDR3 sequence: CASRRDGTYGYTF. The CDR3 DNA reads TGCGCCAGCAGGCGGGACGGAACTTATGGCTACACCTTC.

J is TRBJ2-3 and V is TRBV5-1; 12 bases agree with TRBD2. The trim removed 2 bases at V and 5 bases at J, leaving 9 bases unmatched. The CDR3 loop spans 17 amino acids. CDR1 and CDR2 from the germline V gene are SGHRS and YFSETQ. The CDR3 DNA sequence: TGCGCCAGCAGCTTTGGGGACCTAGCGGGGGGGCTAGATACGCAGTATTTT. Amino acid sequence: CASSFGDLAGGLDTQYF.

The chain joins TRBV9 to TRBJ2-7; 7 bases map to TRBD1. This CDR3 has 15 amino acids. Germline values: CDR1 SGDLS, CDR2 YYNGEE. V shed 3 bases and J 3 bases; nucleotides not matched to a gene: 9. The DNA of the CDR3 is TGTGCCAGCAGCGCCCGAGCGACAGGGTACTACGAGCAGTACTTC. This translates into CASSARATGYYEQYF.

This chain links TRBV5-1 with TRBJ1-1, with a possible D match to TRBD1 (6 bases). V was clipped by 4 bases and J by 4 bases, with 14 bases between them. The CDR3 runs 14 residues. Germline CDR1 SGHRS, CDR2 YFSETQ. The CDR3 coding sequence is TGCGCCAGCAGCCTGCAGGGGAGGGGCACTGAAGCTTTCTTT. Translation: CASSLQGRGTEAFF.

The chain joins TRBV21-1 to TRBJ2-7; the DNA was not used to check the table's D call, TRBD1. TRBV21-1 is designated a pseudogene. CDR3 length: 12 residues. This CDR3 reads CASSKGIGQQYF. CDR3 bases: TGTGCCAGCAGCAAAGGAATTGGGCAGCAGTACTTC.

V gene TRBV28 combines with J gene TRBJ2-1; 11 bases align to TRBD2. The CDR3 covers 15 residues. The V gene's germline CDR1 is MDHEN and CDR2 SYDVKM. J lost 6 bases, V lost 6 bases, and 7 bases had no gene match. Here the CDR3 DNA reads TGTGCCAGCAGAATGGGCCTAGCGGGGGGCAATGAGCAGTTCTTC. Translating gives CASRMGLAGGNEQFF.

V usage is TRBV12-5 and J usage is TRBJ2-5, with D tentatively TRBD1 (6 bases). V lost 5 bases to trimming and J lost 4 bases, with 11 bases between them. Looked up from germline, CDR1 is LGHNT and CDR2 is FRNRAP. The CDR3 totals 13 residues. DNA for the CDR3: TGTGCTAGTGGTCTGGGGGCGAGAGAGACCCAGTACTTC. Its protein product is CASGLGARETQYF.

The genes are TRBV7-9 and TRBJ1-6, with D perhaps matching TRBD1 (6 bases). Germline V lookup: CDR1 SEHNR, CDR2 FQNEAQ (reference sequence). This CDR3 spans 13 amino acids. The V end lost 5 bases, the J end lost 14 bases, and 16 bases lay between the germline ends. In DNA form, the CDR3 reads TGTGCCAGCAGCCCCACAGGGACGGAGACCCTCCACTTT. Protein: CASSPTGTETLHF.

This clone was seen just once. This rearrangement joins TRBV3-1 (or the pseudogene TRBV3-2) to TRBJ1-6; D perhaps matches TRBD1 (5 bases). This CDR3 spans 14 amino acids. The germline V and J ends were trimmed by 6 bases and 9 bases, with 15 bases remaining between them. Germline V gives CDR1 LGHDT, CDR2 YNNKEL (reference sequence). The CDR3 nucleotides are TGTGCCAGCAGACACGACAGTCCTACTTCACCCCTCCACTTT. Translating it yields CASRHDSPTSPLHF.

Here the CDR3 reads CASSPADTEAFF. In nucleotides, the CDR3 is TGTGCCAGCAGCCCCGCGGACACTGAAGCTTTCTTT. The gene calls are TRBV12-3 or TRBV12-4 and TRBJ1-1; D remains unclear. The CDR3 has 12 residues. Trimming left V 6 bases short and J 3 bases short, with 8 bases between.